A selection of T cell receptor beta chains follows, all from one sample in a study of response to subunit inactivated influenza vaccine. TCRdb itself ran the RT-PCR reads through MiXCR, one entry per CDR3 protein. The repertoire consists of 800,000 or so distinct CDR3 sequences, with approximately 22% occurring once and the leading ten covering around 9.6%. Source: PBMCs from blood, taken about 5 days after vaccination. Receptors were obtained from a man aged 50-59 years who received an inactivated influenza vaccine. CDR3s include the opening cysteine and the closing phenylalanine or tryptophan. A D gene is named only where the DNA matches it firmly. Rows may omit the clone size; those that give it use once, few, many or a size class.

clone size | D gene | V gene | CDR3 length | CDR3 protein
few | NA | TRBV12-3/TRBV12-4 | 12 | CASTGVRNEQYF
NA | NA | TRBV28 | 16 | CASSSVDRTSTDTQYF
few | NA | TRBV12-3/TRBV12-4 | 14 | CASSLRVRLRGQYF
NA | NA | TRBV10-3 | 15 | CAISEIRSSYNEQFF
few | TRBD2 | TRBV20-1 | 16 | CSARKALAGRTDTQYF
NA | TRBD1 | TRBV7-8 | 15 | CASSRNRGSQETQYF
NA | NA | TRBV11-2 | 17 | CASSLDAGSTFTDTQYF
NA | NA | TRBV11-3 | 16 | CASSLDSGLNTGELFF
many | TRBD1 | TRBV5-1 | 13 | CASSSGQGTEAFF
few | TRBD1 | TRBV20-1 | 14 | CSASEGASTYEQYF
few | TRBD2 | TRBV7-8 | 17 | CASSLGWLAGAYNEQFF
NA | NA | TRBV5-6 | 14 | CASSRGSITGELFF
few | NA | TRBV11-3 | 14 | CASSKALGDTEAFF
NA | NA | TRBV20-1 | 16 | CSAQTGYSSYNSPLHF
NA | NA | TRBV10-3 | 15 | CAIKTGTLGEDEQYF
NA | NA | TRBV5-1 | 14 | CASSLAWTTDTQYF
NA | TRBD2 | TRBV27 | 15 | CASSWLAGAGNEQFF
NA | TRBD1 | TRBV5-1 | 14 | CASSQQGVSTEAFF
NA | NA | TRBV7-8 | 14 | CASSEGRAPNEQFF
NA | NA | TRBV6-1 | 13 | CASSRTLQETQYF
NA | NA | TRBV6-5 | 16 | CASSYHPGLHDNEQFF
few | NA | TRBV27 | 16 | CASSLKGTRFPYEQYF